This paragraph reports one T cell receptor beta chain. These data originate in a study of blood T cell repertoires in COVID-19. Sequenced by immunoSEQ multiplex PCR; TCRdb stores in-frame clones only, minus some. The profile covers 140,000 to 150,000 clones, with around 80% appearing a single time and 5% to 6.5% taken by the ten largest. CDR1 is MNHNS and CDR2 is SASEGT in the germline V gene. The J segment lost 7 bases and the V segment lost 5 bases, leaving 9 bases of the junction unmatched. The CDR3 covers 14 residues. Sequencing was performed on PBMCs or T cells enriched from blood (not recorded which). The V call is TRBV6-1, the J call TRBJ1-1; 8 nucleotides line up with TRBD1. The TCR originated in a woman in her 50s who had recovered from COVID-19. The CDR3 DNA sequence: TGTGCCAGCAGTCCAGGACAGGGTAAGATTGAAGCTTTCTTT. It codes for CASSPGQGKIEAFF.